These T cell receptor beta chains were read from a single sample in a study of T-cell memory formation after mild COVID-19. TCRdb analysed the 5' RACE reads with MiXCR anew, one entry per CDR3 protein. The repertoire has around 200,000 distinct CDR3 sequences, over 7.5% of them found once; the top ten carry around 3.3%. Sequenced material: PBMCs or a T cell subset sorted from them (not recorded which). The receptors come from a man younger than 30 who had mild COVID-19 (a few samples of this study predate the infection). Cell type and time point are not known. Both conserved end residues are part of each CDR3. The order of the fields is D gene, V gene, clone size, J gene, CDR3 protein, CDR3 DNA. D genes are given only for firm matches. Clone size is stated in some rows and not others, as once, few, many or a class when expanded.

D gene: NA
V gene: TRBV12-3/TRBV12-4
clone size: NA
J gene: TRBJ1-2
CDR3 protein: CASSRDGGQIYGYTF
CDR3 DNA: TGTGCCAGCAGTAGGGATGGGGGGCAGATCTATGGCTACACCTTC

D gene: TRBD1
V gene: TRBV5-1
clone size: medium-sized
J gene: TRBJ2-3
CDR3 protein: CASTYGGTGLAGDTQYF
CDR3 DNA: TGCGCCAGCACCTACGGAGGGACAGGGCTGGCGGGAGATACGCAGTATTTT

D gene: TRBD1
V gene: TRBV5-1
clone size: NA
J gene: TRBJ2-1
CDR3 protein: CASSLLPGQTNNEQFF
CDR3 DNA: TGCGCCAGCAGCTTGCTCCCGGGACAGACAAACAATGAGCAGTTCTTC

D gene: NA
V gene: TRBV5-1
clone size: many
J gene: TRBJ1-1
CDR3 protein: CASSGWNTEAFF
CDR3 DNA: TGCGCCAGCAGCGGTTGGAACACTGAAGCTTTCTTT

D gene: TRBD2
V gene: TRBV6-2/TRBV6-3
clone size: many
J gene: TRBJ2-3
CDR3 protein: CASTRLAGLRDTQYF
CDR3 DNA: TGTGCCAGCACCCGACTAGCGGGGTTGAGGGATACGCAGTATTTT

D gene: NA
V gene: TRBV9
clone size: NA
J gene: TRBJ2-3
CDR3 protein: CASSVGGTELTDTQYF
CDR3 DNA: TGTGCCAGCAGCGTAGGAGGGACGGAACTCACAGATACGCAGTATTTT

D gene: TRBD2
V gene: TRBV20-1
clone size: few
J gene: TRBJ2-5
CDR3 protein: CSAHATSGYQETQYF
CDR3 DNA: TGCAGTGCCCACGCCACTAGCGGCTACCAAGAGACCCAGTACTTC

D gene: TRBD1
V gene: TRBV5-1
clone size: many
J gene: TRBJ1-6
CDR3 protein: CASSLGGQINSPLHF
CDR3 DNA: TGCGCCAGCAGCTTGGGGGGACAGATAAATTCACCCCTCCACTTT

D gene: TRBD1
V gene: TRBV12-3/TRBV12-4
clone size: NA
J gene: TRBJ2-2
CDR3 protein: CASSQQGAPTGELFF
CDR3 DNA: TGTGCCAGCAGCCAACAGGGGGCGCCCACCGGGGAGCTGTTTTTT

D gene: TRBD1
V gene: TRBV12-3/TRBV12-4
clone size: many
J gene: TRBJ1-5
CDR3 protein: CASSQQGNQPQHF
CDR3 DNA: TGTGCCAGCAGTCAACAGGGGAATCAGCCCCAGCATTTT

D gene: NA
V gene: TRBV29-1
clone size: NA
J gene: TRBJ1-6
CDR3 protein: CSVEGPVERVNNSPLHF
CDR3 DNA: TGCAGCGTTGAGGGACCGGTCGAGAGGGTGAATAATTCACCCCTCCACTTT

D gene: TRBD1
V gene: TRBV5-1
clone size: NA
J gene: TRBJ2-2
CDR3 protein: CASSLSGTGISTGELFF
CDR3 DNA: TGCGCCAGCAGCTTGTCCGGGACAGGGATTAGTACCGGGGAGCTGTTTTTT

D gene: NA
V gene: TRBV11-2
clone size: NA
J gene: TRBJ2-2
CDR3 protein: CASRLDHRGELFF
CDR3 DNA: TGTGCCAGCAGATTAGATCACCGAGGGGAGCTGTTTTTT

D gene: NA
V gene: TRBV28
clone size: few
J gene: TRBJ2-1
CDR3 protein: CASWQLYNEQFF
CDR3 DNA: TGTGCCAGCTGGCAGCTTTACAATGAGCAGTTCTTC

D gene: NA
V gene: TRBV29-1
clone size: few
J gene: TRBJ2-2
CDR3 protein: CSVDKLDTGELFF
CDR3 DNA: TGCAGCGTTGACAAACTCGACACCGGGGAGCTGTTTTTT

D gene: NA
V gene: TRBV6-6
clone size: NA
J gene: TRBJ2-6
CDR3 protein: CASISSGANVLTF
CDR3 DNA: TGTGCCAGCATTAGCTCTGGGGCCAACGTCCTGACTTTC

D gene: NA
V gene: TRBV7-7
clone size: few
J gene: TRBJ2-1
CDR3 protein: CASSRGEGDEQFF
CDR3 DNA: TGTGCCAGCAGCCGCGGGGAGGGGGATGAGCAGTTCTTC

D gene: TRBD1
V gene: TRBV5-1
clone size: few
J gene: TRBJ2-1
CDR3 protein: CASSLGDRAINNEQFF
CDR3 DNA: TGCGCCAGCAGCTTGGGCGACAGGGCAATCAACAATGAGCAGTTCTTC

D gene: NA
V gene: TRBV6-5
clone size: NA
J gene: TRBJ1-5
CDR3 protein: CASRSTGFQPQHF
CDR3 DNA: TGTGCCAGCAGATCCACAGGGTTTCAGCCCCAGCATTTT

D gene: NA
V gene: TRBV3-1
clone size: many
J gene: TRBJ1-2
CDR3 protein: CASSRSPKTGSANYGYTF
CDR3 DNA: TGTGCCAGCAGTCGATCCCCCAAAACAGGGTCGGCTAACTATGGCTACACCTTC

D gene: NA
V gene: TRBV7-9
clone size: few
J gene: TRBJ2-5
CDR3 protein: CASTLFSGQETQYF
CDR3 DNA: TGTGCCAGCACACTTTTTAGCGGACAAGAGACCCAGTACTTC

D gene: TRBD1
V gene: TRBV20-1
clone size: NA
J gene: TRBJ1-1
CDR3 protein: CSARRGQGGSTEAFF
CDR3 DNA: TGCAGTGCTAGAAGGGGACAGGGGGGATCCACTGAAGCTTTCTTT

D gene: TRBD1
V gene: TRBV19
clone size: NA
J gene: TRBJ2-5
CDR3 protein: CASSMTRDSLGTQYF
CDR3 DNA: TGTGCCAGTAGTATGACCCGGGACAGCTTGGGGACCCAGTACTTC

D gene: NA
V gene: TRBV20-1
clone size: NA
J gene: TRBJ2-5
CDR3 protein: CSARKALRSETQYF
CDR3 DNA: TGCAGTGCTAGAAAGGCACTAAGGTCAGAGACCCAGTACTTC

D gene: NA
V gene: TRBV7-6
clone size: many
J gene: TRBJ2-3
CDR3 protein: CASSLGQGPTDTQYF
CDR3 DNA: TGTGCCAGCAGCCTGGGTCAGGGGCCCACAGATACGCAGTATTTT

D gene: NA
V gene: TRBV7-8
clone size: many
J gene: TRBJ2-2
CDR3 protein: CASSPRVGGNTGELFF
CDR3 DNA: TGTGCCAGCAGCCCCCGGGTCGGAGGGAACACCGGGGAGCTGTTTTTT

D gene: NA
V gene: TRBV7-2
clone size: few
J gene: TRBJ2-1
CDR3 protein: CASRPRRYGEQFF
CDR3 DNA: TGTGCCAGCAGACCCCGCCGATATGGTGAGCAGTTCTTC

D gene: NA
V gene: TRBV7-3
clone size: NA
J gene: TRBJ1-6
CDR3 protein: CASSLGLGSPLHF
CDR3 DNA: TGTGCCAGCAGCTTAGGGTTAGGGTCACCCCTCCACTTT

D gene: NA
V gene: TRBV19
clone size: NA
J gene: TRBJ2-5
CDR3 protein: CASRTTPTEETQYF
CDR3 DNA: TGTGCCAGTAGGACGACACCGACGGAAGAGACCCAGTACTTC

D gene: NA
V gene: TRBV9
clone size: NA
J gene: TRBJ2-3
CDR3 protein: CASSVAGSTDTQYF
CDR3 DNA: TGTGCCAGCAGCGTAGCGGGGAGCACAGATACGCAGTATTTT

D gene: NA
V gene: TRBV6-5
clone size: NA
J gene: TRBJ1-2
CDR3 protein: CASSLHAQSHWGSNYGYTF
CDR3 DNA: TGTGCCAGCAGTCTTCATGCCCAATCCCACTGGGGGTCCAACTATGGCTACACCTTC

D gene: NA
V gene: TRBV18
clone size: few
J gene: TRBJ2-7
CDR3 protein: CASSPRAGEQYF
CDR3 DNA: TGTGCCAGCTCACCGCGGGCCGGCGAGCAGTACTTC

D gene: NA
V gene: TRBV29-1
clone size: few
J gene: TRBJ2-3
CDR3 protein: CSTPGGGDSTDTQYF
CDR3 DNA: TGCAGCACACCCGGGGGCGGGGATAGCACAGATACGCAGTATTTT

D gene: NA
V gene: TRBV3-1
clone size: NA
J gene: TRBJ2-3
CDR3 protein: CASSVFTDTQYF
CDR3 DNA: TGTGCCAGCAGCGTCTTTACAGATACGCAGTATTTT

D gene: TRBD2
V gene: TRBV7-2
clone size: few
J gene: TRBJ2-7
CDR3 protein: CASSYLATSGGGEQYF
CDR3 DNA: TGTGCCAGCAGCTATCTAGCGACTAGCGGGGGGGGCGAGCAGTACTTC

D gene: TRBD2
V gene: TRBV7-2
clone size: NA
J gene: TRBJ2-1
CDR3 protein: CASSLARVAGISPEQFF
CDR3 DNA: TGTGCCAGCAGCTTAGCGCGAGTAGCGGGGATATCCCCTGAGCAGTTCTTC

D gene: NA
V gene: TRBV5-1
clone size: few
J gene: TRBJ1-6
CDR3 protein: CASSLLDTWNSPLHF
CDR3 DNA: TGCGCCAGCAGCTTATTAGACACCTGGAATTCACCCCTCCACTTT

D gene: NA
V gene: TRBV7-9
clone size: many
J gene: TRBJ2-3
CDR3 protein: CASSLHGADTQYF
CDR3 DNA: TGTGCCAGCAGCTTACACGGTGCGGATACGCAGTATTTT

D gene: TRBD1
V gene: TRBV12-3/TRBV12-4
clone size: NA
J gene: TRBJ2-2
CDR3 protein: CASSLGQGSGELFF
CDR3 DNA: TGTGCCAGCAGTTTAGGACAGGGGTCCGGGGAGCTGTTTTTT

D gene: NA
V gene: TRBV10-2
clone size: few
J gene: TRBJ2-2
CDR3 protein: CASRMRGGLGELFF
CDR3 DNA: TGCGCCAGCCGAATGAGAGGGGGACTCGGGGAGCTGTTTTTT

D gene: NA
V gene: TRBV7-2
clone size: many
J gene: TRBJ2-2
CDR3 protein: CASSSDSGGELFF
CDR3 DNA: TGTGCCAGCAGCTCAGACTCGGGCGGGGAGCTGTTTTTT

D gene: TRBD2
V gene: TRBV7-6
clone size: NA
J gene: TRBJ2-6
CDR3 protein: CASSSRGGAGANVLTF
CDR3 DNA: TGTGCCAGCAGCTCCCGGGGGGGGGCTGGGGCCAACGTCCTGACTTTC

D gene: NA
V gene: TRBV20-1
clone size: few
J gene: TRBJ1-6
CDR3 protein: CSAVSPGGPLHF
CDR3 DNA: TGCAGTGCTGTTTCCCCGGGGGGACCCCTCCACTTT

D gene: NA
V gene: TRBV20-1
clone size: few
J gene: TRBJ2-1
CDR3 protein: CSAKGGSRGSYNEQFF
CDR3 DNA: TGCAGTGCTAAAGGAGGGTCGCGCGGCTCCTACAATGAGCAGTTCTTC

D gene: NA
V gene: TRBV5-1
clone size: few
J gene: TRBJ2-1
CDR3 protein: CASSLEGAEYNEQFF
CDR3 DNA: TGCGCCAGCAGCTTGGAAGGGGCCGAATACAATGAGCAGTTCTTC

D gene: NA
V gene: TRBV23-1
clone size: NA
J gene: TRBJ1-1
CDR3 protein: CASSAQVNTEAFF
CDR3 DNA: TGCGCCAGCAGTGCCCAGGTGAACACTGAAGCTTTCTTT

D gene: NA
V gene: TRBV10-2
clone size: many
J gene: TRBJ2-5
CDR3 protein: CASSEGVETQYF
CDR3 DNA: TGCGCCAGCAGTGAAGGGGTGGAGACCCAGTACTTC

D gene: TRBD1
V gene: TRBV6-6
clone size: many
J gene: TRBJ2-1
CDR3 protein: CASRSLTGQSSYNEQFF
CDR3 DNA: TGTGCCAGCAGATCCCTGACAGGGCAGAGCTCCTACAATGAGCAGTTCTTC

D gene: NA
V gene: TRBV7-6
clone size: few
J gene: TRBJ1-3
CDR3 protein: CASSPVARDVSWGGRHTIYF
CDR3 DNA: TGTGCCAGCAGCCCCGTTGCGAGGGATGTGTCTTGGGGCGGGAGGCACACCATATATTTT

D gene: NA
V gene: TRBV2
clone size: NA
J gene: TRBJ1-1
CDR3 protein: CASKNQDLEAFF
CDR3 DNA: TGTGCCAGCAAGAACCAGGACTTAGAAGCTTTCTTT

D gene: TRBD2
V gene: TRBV5-1
clone size: many
J gene: TRBJ2-2
CDR3 protein: CASSLGLAGYMELFF
CDR3 DNA: TGCGCCAGCAGCTTGGGACTAGCGGGGTACATGGAGCTGTTTTTT

D gene: NA
V gene: TRBV28
clone size: few
J gene: TRBJ2-5
CDR3 protein: CASRVAGRETQYF
CDR3 DNA: TGTGCCAGCAGGGTCGCGGGCCGGGAGACCCAGTACTTC

D gene: NA
V gene: TRBV27
clone size: few
J gene: TRBJ1-2
CDR3 protein: CASSRTLNYGYTF
CDR3 DNA: TGTGCCAGCAGTAGGACTCTGAACTATGGCTACACCTTC

D gene: TRBD2
V gene: TRBV5-1
clone size: many
J gene: TRBJ2-5
CDR3 protein: CASTQTGLAGETQYF
CDR3 DNA: TGCGCCAGCACGCAAACGGGACTAGCGGGGGAGACCCAGTACTTC

D gene: NA
V gene: TRBV5-1
clone size: many
J gene: TRBJ2-7
CDR3 protein: CASSLFPLGGDEQYF
CDR3 DNA: TGCGCCAGCAGCTTGTTTCCCTTAGGAGGCGACGAGCAGTACTTC